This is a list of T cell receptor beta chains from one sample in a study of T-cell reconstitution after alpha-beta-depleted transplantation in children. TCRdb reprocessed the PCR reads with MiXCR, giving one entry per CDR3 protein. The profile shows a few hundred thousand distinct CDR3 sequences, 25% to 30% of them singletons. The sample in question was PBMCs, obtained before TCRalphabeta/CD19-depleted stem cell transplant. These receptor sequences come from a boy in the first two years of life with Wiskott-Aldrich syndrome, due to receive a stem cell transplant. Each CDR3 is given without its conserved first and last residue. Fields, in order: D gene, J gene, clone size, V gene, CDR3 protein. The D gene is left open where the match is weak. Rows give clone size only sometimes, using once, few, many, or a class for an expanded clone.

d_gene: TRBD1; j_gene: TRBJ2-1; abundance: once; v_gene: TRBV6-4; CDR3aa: ATSLNQGAEQF
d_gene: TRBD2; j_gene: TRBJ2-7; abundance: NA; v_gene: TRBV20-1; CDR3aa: SAPSGRLFDQY
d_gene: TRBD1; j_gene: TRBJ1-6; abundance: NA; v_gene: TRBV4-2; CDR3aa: ASSQEGDSYLH
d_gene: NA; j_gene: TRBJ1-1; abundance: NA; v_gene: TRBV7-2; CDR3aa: ASSLNFRIRAPEAF
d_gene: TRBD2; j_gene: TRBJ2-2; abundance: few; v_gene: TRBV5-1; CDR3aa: ASSGQLAGGRTGELF
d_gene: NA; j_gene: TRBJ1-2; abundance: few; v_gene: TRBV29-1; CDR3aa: SANLGDGYT
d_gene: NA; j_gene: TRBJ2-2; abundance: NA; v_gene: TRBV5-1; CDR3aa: ASSLDPKVSGNTGELF
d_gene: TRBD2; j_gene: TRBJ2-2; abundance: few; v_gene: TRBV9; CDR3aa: ASSPRGDQNTGELF
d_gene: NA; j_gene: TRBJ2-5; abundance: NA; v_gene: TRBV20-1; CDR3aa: SARDPLSLSMDETQY
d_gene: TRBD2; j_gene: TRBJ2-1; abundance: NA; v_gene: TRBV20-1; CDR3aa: SGGLAKEQF